One sample yielded the 26 T cell receptor beta chains listed below, sequenced in a study of T cells in Graves' hyperthyroidism and ophthalmopathy. Using RNA transcripts as the source, TCR beta CDR3 regions were amplified. Primed by the HTBI set, a first-round RT-PCR was run on the TCR CDR3. Each CDR3 protein gets one entry after TCRdb re-called the multiplex PCR reads with MiXCR. Here the sample spans 530,000 or so distinct CDR3 sequences, around a quarter being singletons. Sequencing was done on a sample of blood. These receptors came from a woman in her thirties with Graves' ophthalmopathy.

This rearrangement joins TRBV6-1 to TRBJ2-7; 13 nucleotides agree with TRBD2. The V and J ends lost 6 bases and 3 bases, in that order; junction bases with no gene match: 8. Germline V gene lookup returns CDR1 MNHNS and CDR2 SASEGT. This CDR3 is 16 amino acids long. CDR3 DNA: TGTGCCAGCAGCCAGACTAGCGGGGGGCCAATCTACGAGCAGTACTTC. Its translation is CASSQTSGGPIYEQYF.

As for this clonotype: Just one base apart from a much larger clone, this may be a read error. The chain combines TRBV27 with TRBJ1-2; a possible D gene is TRBD1 (6 bases). CDR1 is MNHEY and CDR2 is SMNVEV in the germline V gene (reference sequence). The CDR3 is made up of 14 amino acids. The CDR3 spells CASSPRDTRDGYSF. The CDR3 coding sequence is TGTGCCAGCAGTCCCAGGGACACCCGGGATGGCTACAGCTTC.

This clonotype was observed many times. One end of the junction varies from germline; a read error may be responsible. The chain uses TRBV7-3 and TRBJ1-1; perhaps TRBD1 as D (5 bases). The CDR3 runs 12 residues. Germline CDR1 reads SGHTA; CDR2 reads FQGTGA. CDR3: CASRLDTTEAFF. Written as DNA, the CDR3 is TGTGCCAGCCGCTTGGACACCACTGAAGCTTTCTTT.

This clonotype was recorded a few times. The rearrangement links TRBV5-1 to TRBJ2-7; D possibly matches TRBD1 or TRBD2 (5 bases each). CDR1 and CDR2 from the germline V gene are SGHRS and YFSETQ. The CDR3 spans 16 residues. V was trimmed by 6 bases and J by 2 bases, leaving 21 bases between them. The chain's CDR3 is CASNFQTGTATYEQYF. The CDR3 DNA reads TGCGCCAGCAATTTCCAAACCGGGACGGCGACCTACGAGCAGTACTTC.

In its sample, this clonotype was seen many times. The rearrangement links TRBV6-5 to TRBJ1-1; D unresolved. Trimming removed 2 bases at V and 1 base at J, with 11 bases between. This CDR3 contains 15 residues. Germline CDR1 and CDR2: MNHEY and SVGAGI. The CDR3 spells CASSYGGSENTEAFF. CDR3 nucleotide sequence: TGTGCCAGCAGTTACGGAGGGTCTGAGAACACTGAAGCTTTCTTT.

In its sample, this clonotype was seen many times. CDR3 residues: CASSFGQGAETEAFF. The CDR3 DNA reads as TGTGCCAGCAGTTTCGGACAGGGGGCGGAAACTGAAGCTTTCTTT. The chain uses TRBV12-3 or TRBV12-4 and TRBJ1-1, with 11 bases lining up with TRBD1. The CDR3 extends over 15 amino acids. The trim removed 3 bases at V and 5 bases at J, leaving 5 bases unmatched.

The V gene is TRBV6-1, the J gene TRBJ1-5; TRBD1 matches 7 bases. The CDR3 covers 15 residues. V dropped 10 bases and J dropped 2; count of bases not matched to a gene: 11. Looked up from germline, CDR1 is MNHNS and CDR2 is SASEGT. The CDR3 loop is CATEQGSQGNQPQHF. CDR3 nucleotide sequence: TGTGCCACCGAACAGGGGTCCCAGGGCAATCAGCCCCAGCATTTT.

The sample holds many counts of this clonotype. The V gene is TRBV27, the J gene TRBJ1-1; TRBD1 aligns across 7 bases. Germline loops: CDR1 MNHEY, CDR2 SMNVEV (reference sequence). V dropped 4 bases and J dropped 3; count of bases not matched to a gene: 14. This CDR3 comprises 17 residues. The CDR3 loop reads CASSSGQPGWRDTEAFF. CDR3 bases: TGTGCCAGCAGTTCGGGACAGCCGGGCTGGCGGGACACTGAAGCTTTCTTT.

The table lists this clonotype with a few counts. CDR3 sequence: CASSFGSQAVETQYF. The CDR3 bases are TGCGCCAGCAGCTTCGGCTCACAGGCGGTCGAGACCCAGTACTTC. The chain combines TRBV5-1 with TRBJ2-5; a weak D match, TRBD1 (5 bases). Germline V lookup: CDR1 SGHRS, CDR2 YFSETQ. V lost 2 bases and J lost 5, with 16 bases in between. The CDR3 is 15 amino acids.

This clonotype occurred a few times. The chain uses TRBV2 and TRBJ2-7, with D possibly matching TRBD2 (7 bases). Trimming stripped 8 bases from V and 3 bases from J, with 11 bases between. CDR1 is SNHLY, CDR2 FYNNEI, per germline. This CDR3 region has 12 residues. CDR3 DNA: TGTGCCAGCGGGGAGGGGGGCTACGAGCAGTACTTC. It is translated as CASGEGGYEQYF.

For this clonotype: The missing conserved phenylalanine or tryptophan at the end of this CDR3 makes a read error likely. The rearrangement links TRBV7-2 to TRBJ1-5; D uncertain. Germline V lookup: CDR1 SGHTA, CDR2 FQGNSA. Trimming shortened V by 3 bases and J by 3 bases, and 9 bases separated the two germline ends. The CDR3 has 14 residues. The CDR3 DNA sequence: TGTACCAGCAGCTTGAAAGGAATCAATCAGCCCCAGCATGTA. Amino acid sequence: CTSSLKGINQPQHV.

The V gene is TRBV20-1, the J gene TRBJ2-7; D might be TRBD2 (6 bases). Trimming removed 3 bases at V and 7 bases at J, with 19 bases between. Per germline, CDR1 DFQATT and CDR2 SNEGSKA (reference sequence). There are 14 residues in the CDR3. The CDR3 DNA is TGCAGTGCTAGTGAAGAGGGAGGCAGAGGTGAGCAGTACTTC. It is translated as CSASEEGGRGEQYF.

V and J are TRBV6-5 and TRBJ1-1; D possibly corresponds to TRBD1 (5 bases). The CDR3 contains 15 residues. Trimming pared 4 bases from V and 0 bases from J, leaving 12 bases between. Germline V CDR1 and CDR2: MNHEY, SVGAGI. The CDR3 bases are TGTGCCAGCAGTTGGGACGTCGCAGTGAACACTGAAGCTTTCTTT. Translation: CASSWDVAVNTEAFF.

This clonotype was counted many times. Compared with germline, one end of the junction differs, possibly owing to a read error. The genes are TRBV4-3 and TRBJ1-1; D not resolved. The CDR3 loop spans 15 amino acids. CDR1 is LGHNA, CDR2 YSLEER, per germline. The CDR3 is CASSEDDMENTEAFF. As DNA, the CDR3 is TGCGCCAGCAGCGAAGACGACATGGAGAACACTGAAGCTTTCTTT.

The chain uses TRBV7-2 and TRBJ1-1; no clear D. Germline-derived CDR1 and CDR2 are SGHTA and FQGNSA. Between the trimmed V and J ends, which lost 5 bases and 5 bases, there was a span of 12 bases. The CDR3 sequence is 13 residues long. The CDR3 nucleotides read TGTGCCAGCAGCCAGCAGATGGGGACTGAAGCTTTCTTT. Its translation: CASSQQMGTEAFF.

This chain links TRBV6-2 or TRBV6-3 with TRBJ1-1; D is possibly TRBD1 (6 bases). The CDR3 spans 15 residues. V dropped 5 bases and J dropped 0 bases, with 13 bases sitting between them. Per germline, CDR1 MNHEY and CDR2 SVGEGT. CDR3: CASSVTGTMNTEAFF. CDR3 DNA: TGTGCCAGCAGTGTTACCGGGACAATGAACACTGAAGCTTTCTTT.

This clonotype has ten or more counts. CDR3 residues: CAIKDSRDREPNQPQHF. The CDR3 DNA reads TGTGCCATCAAGGATTCCCGGGACAGGGAACCTAATCAGCCCCAGCATTTT. This chain links TRBV10-3 with TRBJ1-5; TRBD1 aligns across 9 bases. The V segment lost 7 bases and the J segment 4 bases; nucleotides outside the gene matches: 14. The length of the CDR3 is 17 residues. Germline values: CDR1 ENHRY, CDR2 SYGVKD.

This clonotype was picked up a small number of times. This chain links TRBV20-1 with TRBJ1-1; D is uncertain. Trimming took off 6 bases at V and 0 bases at J, with 8 bases between the two ends. From germline, CDR1 is DFQATT and CDR2 SNEGSKA (reference sequence). This CDR3 is built from 12 residues. CDR3 DNA: TGCAGTGCACCCCGATTGAACACTGAAGCTTTCTTT. Translated, it gives CSAPRLNTEAFF.

This clonotype has just a few counts. The V and J genes are TRBV2 and TRBJ2-7; D is tentatively TRBD1 or TRBD2 (6 bases each). The germline V gene encodes CDR1 SNHLY and CDR2 FYNNEI. This CDR3 comprises 15 residues. V lost 6 bases to trimming and J lost 7 bases, with 22 bases between them. Here the CDR3 reads CASSPPGADAGEQYF. The CDR3 region has the DNA TGTGCCAGCAGCCCCCCGGGGGCGGATGCTGGAGAGCAGTACTTC.

About this clonotype: Since the CDR3 does not end with the conserved phenylalanine or tryptophan, this likely comes from a read error. The chain employs TRBV19 and TRBJ1-1; no firm D call. From germline, CDR1 is LNHDA and CDR2 SQIVND (reference sequence). The CDR3 contains 11 residues. The CDR3 loop is CASKFGTEAFY. For the CDR3, the DNA is TGTGCTAGTAAGTTCGGCACTGAAGCTTTCTAT.

The table lists this clonotype with many counts. V is TRBV6-5 and J is TRBJ1-5, with D uncertain. V gave up 2 bases and J gave up 6 bases, with 14 bases separating them. Germline lookup yields CDR1 MNHEY and CDR2 SVGAGI. The CDR3 loop spans 15 amino acids. The CDR3 DNA reads TGTGCCAGCAGTTACGCGGCAGTTGGTGGTCAGCCCCAGCATTTT. Protein sequence: CASSYAAVGGQPQHF.

This clonotype was recorded many times. The CDR3, as DNA: TGCAGTGCTGTGGACAGGGAGGTTTATCAGCCCCAGCATTTT. It translates to CSAVDREVYQPQHF. V gene TRBV20-1 combines with J gene TRBJ1-5; TRBD1 matches 8 bases. Germline values: CDR1 DFQATT, CDR2 SNEGSKA (reference sequence). The CDR3 totals 14 residues. The trim removed 5 bases at V and 5 bases at J, leaving 8 bases unmatched.

This clonotype was found many times. The chain joins TRBV5-1 to TRBJ2-5; no definite D call. From germline, CDR1 is SGHRS and CDR2 YFSETQ. CDR3 length: 13 amino acids. V shed 1 base and J shed 2 bases, with 6 bases lying between them. The CDR3 DNA is TGCGCCAGCAGCTTGAACCAGCAAGAGACCCAGTACTTC. Protein: CASSLNQQETQYF. The entire variable domain, with the rest obtained from reference TRBV5-1 and TRBJ2-5, is as follows: KAGVTQTPRYLIKTRGQQVTLSCSPISGHRSVSWYQQTPGQGLQFLFEYFSETQRNKGNFPGRFSGRQFSNSRSEMNVSTLELGDSALYLCASSLNQQETQYFGPGTRLLVL.

V and J are TRBV27 and TRBJ2-3; 12 bases map to TRBD2. Germline CDR1 is MNHEY and CDR2 is SMNVEV (reference sequence). The V gene end was trimmed by 6 bases and the J gene end by 2 bases; junction bases not matched to a gene: 6. This CDR3 is built from 16 residues. The CDR3 DNA reads as TGTGCCAGCAGGGCTAGCGGGGGGGTCTTCACAGATACGCAGTATTTT. It yields the protein CASRASGGVFTDTQYF.

This clonotype was counted at least ten times. The V gene is TRBV6-5, the J gene TRBJ1-2, with D perhaps TRBD1 (5 bases). V was cut by 4 bases and J by 2 bases, with 14 bases left in between. Germline assignment: CDR1 MNHEY and CDR2 SVGAGI. The CDR3 extends over 15 amino acids. The CDR3 protein is CASSSLDSTNYGYTF. DNA of the CDR3: TGTGCCAGCAGTTCCTTAGACAGCACCAACTATGGCTACACCTTC.

This clonotype was recorded at least ten times. V and J are TRBV2 and TRBJ2-5, with 9 bases matching TRBD2. The V and J ends lost 8 bases and 0 bases, in that order; junction bases with no gene match: 4. CDR3 length: 14 amino acids. The germline CDR1 and CDR2 sequences are SNHLY and FYNNEI. The CDR3 sequence: CASESGGYQETQYF. The CDR3, as DNA: TGTGCCAGCGAGAGCGGGGGGTACCAAGAGACCCAGTACTTC.